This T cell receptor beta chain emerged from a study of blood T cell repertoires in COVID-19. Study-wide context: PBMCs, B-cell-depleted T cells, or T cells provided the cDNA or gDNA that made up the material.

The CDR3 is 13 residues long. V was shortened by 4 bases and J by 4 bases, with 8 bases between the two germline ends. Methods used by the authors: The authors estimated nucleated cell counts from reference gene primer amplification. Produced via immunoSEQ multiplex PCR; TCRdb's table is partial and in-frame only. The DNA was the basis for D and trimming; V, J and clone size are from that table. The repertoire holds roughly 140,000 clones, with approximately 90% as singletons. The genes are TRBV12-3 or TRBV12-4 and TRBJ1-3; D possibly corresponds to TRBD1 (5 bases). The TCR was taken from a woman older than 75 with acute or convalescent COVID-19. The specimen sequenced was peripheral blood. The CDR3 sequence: CASSSKGGNTIYF. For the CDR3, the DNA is TGTGCCAGCAGTTCTAAGGGGGGAAACACCATATATTTT.